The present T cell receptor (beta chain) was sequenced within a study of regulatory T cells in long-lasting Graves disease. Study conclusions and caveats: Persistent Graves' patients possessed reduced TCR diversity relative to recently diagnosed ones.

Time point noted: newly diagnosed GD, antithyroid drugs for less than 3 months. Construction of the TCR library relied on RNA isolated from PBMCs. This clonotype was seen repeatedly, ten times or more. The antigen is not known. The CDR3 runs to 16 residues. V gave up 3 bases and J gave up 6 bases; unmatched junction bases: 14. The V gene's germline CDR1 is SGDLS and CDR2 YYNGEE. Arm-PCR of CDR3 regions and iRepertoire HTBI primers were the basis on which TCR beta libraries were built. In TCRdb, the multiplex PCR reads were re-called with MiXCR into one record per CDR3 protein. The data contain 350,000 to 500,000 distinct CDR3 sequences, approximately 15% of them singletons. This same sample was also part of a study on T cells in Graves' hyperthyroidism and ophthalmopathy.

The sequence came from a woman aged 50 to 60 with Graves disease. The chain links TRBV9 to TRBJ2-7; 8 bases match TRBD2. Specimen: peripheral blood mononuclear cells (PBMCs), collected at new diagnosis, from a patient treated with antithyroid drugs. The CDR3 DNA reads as TGTGCCAGCAGCGGAAGCCTTGGCCTAGCGGGTAGCGAGCAGTACTTC. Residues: CASSGSLGLAGSEQYF.